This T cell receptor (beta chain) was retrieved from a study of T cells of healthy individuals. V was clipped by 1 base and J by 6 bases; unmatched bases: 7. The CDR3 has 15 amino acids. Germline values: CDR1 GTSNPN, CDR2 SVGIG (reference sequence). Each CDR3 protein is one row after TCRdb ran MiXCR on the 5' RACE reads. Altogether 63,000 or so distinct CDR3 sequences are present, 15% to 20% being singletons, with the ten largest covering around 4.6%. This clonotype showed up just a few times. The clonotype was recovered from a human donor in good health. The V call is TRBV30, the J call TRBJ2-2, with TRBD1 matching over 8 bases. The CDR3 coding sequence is TGTGCCTGGAGTGAACCATACAGGGGGGCCGGGGAGCTGTTTTTT. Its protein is CAWSEPYRGAGELFF.